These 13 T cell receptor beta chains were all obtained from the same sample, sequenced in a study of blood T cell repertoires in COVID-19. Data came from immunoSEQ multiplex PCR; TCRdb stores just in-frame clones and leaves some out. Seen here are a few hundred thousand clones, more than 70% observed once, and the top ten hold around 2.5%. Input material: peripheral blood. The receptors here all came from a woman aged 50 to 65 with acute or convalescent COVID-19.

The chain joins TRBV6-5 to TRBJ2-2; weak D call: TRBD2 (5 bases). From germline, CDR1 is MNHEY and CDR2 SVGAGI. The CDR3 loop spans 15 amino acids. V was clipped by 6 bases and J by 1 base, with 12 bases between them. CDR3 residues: CASSPGRGNTGELFF. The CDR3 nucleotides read TGTGCCAGCAGCCCCGGCCGGGGGAACACCGGGGAGCTGTTTTTT.

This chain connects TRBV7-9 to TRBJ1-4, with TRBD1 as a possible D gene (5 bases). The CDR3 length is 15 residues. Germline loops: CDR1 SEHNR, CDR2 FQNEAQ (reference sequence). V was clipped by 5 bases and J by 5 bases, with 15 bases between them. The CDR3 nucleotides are TGTGCCAGCAGCCCGCCGGGACTCAAGAATGAAAAACTGTTTTTT. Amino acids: CASSPPGLKNEKLFF. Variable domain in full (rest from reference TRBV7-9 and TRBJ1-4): DTGVSQNPRHKITKRGQNVTFRCDPISEHNRLYWYRQTLGQGPEFLTYFQNEAQLEKSRLLSDRFSAERPKGSFSTLEIQRTEQGDSAMYLCASSPPGLKNEKLFFGSGTQLSVL.

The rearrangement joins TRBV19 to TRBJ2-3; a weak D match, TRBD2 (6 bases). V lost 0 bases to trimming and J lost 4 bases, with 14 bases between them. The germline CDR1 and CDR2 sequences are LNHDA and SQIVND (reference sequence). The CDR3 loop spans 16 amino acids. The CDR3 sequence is CASSIEPGLIPDTQYF. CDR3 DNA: TGTGCCAGTAGTATAGAACCCGGACTAATTCCAGATACGCAGTATTTT.

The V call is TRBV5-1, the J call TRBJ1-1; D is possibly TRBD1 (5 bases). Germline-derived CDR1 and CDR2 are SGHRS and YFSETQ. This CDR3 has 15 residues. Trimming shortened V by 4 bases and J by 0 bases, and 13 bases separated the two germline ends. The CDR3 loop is CASSLLTEMNTEAFF. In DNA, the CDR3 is TGCGCCAGCAGCCTTCTGACAGAAATGAACACTGAAGCTTTCTTT.

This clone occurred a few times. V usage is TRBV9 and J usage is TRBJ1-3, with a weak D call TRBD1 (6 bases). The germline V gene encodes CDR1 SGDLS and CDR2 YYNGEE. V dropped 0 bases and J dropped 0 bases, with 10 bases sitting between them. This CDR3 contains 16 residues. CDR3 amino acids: CASSVGLDSSGNTIYF. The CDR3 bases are TGTGCCAGCAGCGTAGGTCTGGACAGCTCTGGAAACACCATATATTTT.

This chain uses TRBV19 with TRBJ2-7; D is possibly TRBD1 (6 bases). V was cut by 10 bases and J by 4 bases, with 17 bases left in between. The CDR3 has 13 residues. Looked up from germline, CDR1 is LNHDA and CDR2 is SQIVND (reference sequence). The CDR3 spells CATSDRNVYEQYF. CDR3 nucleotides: TGTGCCACCTCAGACAGGAATGTATACGAGCAGTACTTC.

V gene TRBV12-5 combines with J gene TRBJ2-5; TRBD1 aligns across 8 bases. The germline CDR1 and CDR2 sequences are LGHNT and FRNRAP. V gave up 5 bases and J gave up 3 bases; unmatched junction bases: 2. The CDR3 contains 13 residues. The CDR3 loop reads CASGLDREETQYF. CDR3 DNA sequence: TGTGCTAGTGGTCTGGACAGGGAAGAGACCCAGTACTTC.

CDR3 region: CASRTFSLRDTPGSEAFF. The CDR3 DNA follows: TGTGCCAGCAGAACCTTCAGCCTCCGGGACACCCCGGGATCTGAAGCTTTCTTT. J is TRBJ1-1 and V is TRBV28; tentative D call: TRBD1 (6 bases). Germline V CDR1 and CDR2: MDHEN, SYDVKM. V was cut by 6 bases and J by 6 bases, with 29 bases left in between. CDR3 length: 18 amino acids.

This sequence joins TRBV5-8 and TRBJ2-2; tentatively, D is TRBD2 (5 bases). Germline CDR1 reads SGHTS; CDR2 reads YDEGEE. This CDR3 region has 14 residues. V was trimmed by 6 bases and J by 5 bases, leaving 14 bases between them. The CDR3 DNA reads TGTGCCAGCACCCGGACTGGCGGAACCGGGGAGCTGTTTTTT. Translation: CASTRTGGTGELFF.

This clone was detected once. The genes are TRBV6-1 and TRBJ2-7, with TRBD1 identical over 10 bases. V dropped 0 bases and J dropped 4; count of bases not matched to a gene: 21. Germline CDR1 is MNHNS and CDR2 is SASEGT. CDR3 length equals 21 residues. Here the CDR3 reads CASSEAGPAFFPGQGLYEQYF. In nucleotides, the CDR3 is TGTGCCAGCAGTGAAGCAGGCCCCGCCTTCTTCCCGGGACAGGGGTTGTACGAGCAGTACTTC.

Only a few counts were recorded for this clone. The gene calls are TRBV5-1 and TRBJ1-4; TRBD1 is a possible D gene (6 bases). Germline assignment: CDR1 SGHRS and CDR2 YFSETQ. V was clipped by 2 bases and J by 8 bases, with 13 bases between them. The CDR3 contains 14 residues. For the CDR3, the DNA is TGCGCCAGCAGCTTATCTACTCAGGGGGAAAAACTGTTTTTT. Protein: CASSLSTQGEKLFF. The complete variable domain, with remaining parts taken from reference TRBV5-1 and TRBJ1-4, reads KAGVTQTPRYLIKTRGQQVTLSCSPISGHRSVSWYQQTPGQGLQFLFEYFSETQRNKGNFPGRFSGRQFSNSRSEMNVSTLELGDSALYLCASSLSTQGEKLFFGSGTQLSVL.

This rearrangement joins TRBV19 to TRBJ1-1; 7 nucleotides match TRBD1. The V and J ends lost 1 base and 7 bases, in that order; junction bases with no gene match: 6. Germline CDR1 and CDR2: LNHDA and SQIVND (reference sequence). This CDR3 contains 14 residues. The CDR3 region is CASSIGSGGGEAFF. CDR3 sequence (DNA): TGTGCCAGTAGTATAGGGTCAGGGGGTGGTGAAGCTTTCTTT. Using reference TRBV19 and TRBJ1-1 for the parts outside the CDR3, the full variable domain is DGGITQSPKYLFRKEGQNVTLSCEQNLNHDAMYWYRQDPGQGLRLIYYSQIVNDFQKGDIAEGYSVSREKKESFPLTVTSAQKNPTAFYLCASSIGSGGGEAFFGQGTRLTVV.

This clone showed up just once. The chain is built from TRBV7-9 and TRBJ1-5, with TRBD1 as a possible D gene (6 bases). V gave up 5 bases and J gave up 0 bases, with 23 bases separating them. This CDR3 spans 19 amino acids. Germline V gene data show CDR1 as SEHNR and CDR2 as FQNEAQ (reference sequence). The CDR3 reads CASSPMDPWTEPSNQPQHF. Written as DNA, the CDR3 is TGTGCCAGCAGCCCGATGGATCCATGGACAGAACCTAGCAATCAGCCCCAGCATTTT.